These T cell receptor beta chains were read from a single sample in a study of metastatic and nonmetastatic thyroid tumors. TCRdb called clones again from the PCR reads with MiXCR. The sample includes about 92,000 clones, 15% seen only once; the top ten take 3.6%. Material for sequencing was blood. The receptor set was obtained from a female donor with papillary thyroid cancer or a benign thyroid nodule (not recorded which). Some clones in this sample may be carry-over from other donors' samples. Both conserved end residues are part of each CDR3. D genes are given only for firm matches. Size is stated for part of the rows, as once, few or many counts, or as a class when the clone is expanded.

v_gene: TRBV5-1
abundance: many
d_gene: NA
j_gene: TRBJ1-4
CDR3nt: TGCGCCAGCAGCTTCGGACCCCCTAATGAAAAACTGTTTTTT
CDR3aa: CASSFGPPNEKLFF

v_gene: TRBV2
abundance: NA
d_gene: NA
j_gene: TRBJ2-7
CDR3nt: TGTGCCAGCAGAGTGGACTCCCTCTCTTACGAGCAGTACTTC
CDR3aa: CASRVDSLSYEQYF

v_gene: TRBV6-1
abundance: NA
d_gene: TRBD1
j_gene: TRBJ1-2
CDR3nt: TGTGCCAGCAGTGAGTTGACAGGGCCTGGGTATTGCTACACTTTC
CDR3aa: CASSELTGPGYCYTF

v_gene: TRBV19
abundance: many
d_gene: NA
j_gene: TRBJ1-3
CDR3nt: TGTGCCAGTAGTCCCACCGGGAGGGGAAACACCATATATTTT
CDR3aa: CASSPTGRGNTIYF

v_gene: TRBV5-1
abundance: many
d_gene: TRBD1
j_gene: TRBJ2-7
CDR3nt: TGCGCCAGCAGCTTGGACAGGGGGCTTTACGAGCAGTACTTC
CDR3aa: CASSLDRGLYEQYF

v_gene: TRBV5-1
abundance: many
d_gene: NA
j_gene: TRBJ1-4
CDR3nt: TGCGCCAGCAGCTTGTCTCAGCCGATTGAAAAACTGTTTTTT
CDR3aa: CASSLSQPIEKLFF

v_gene: TRBV6-2/TRBV6-3
abundance: few
d_gene: NA
j_gene: TRBJ1-5
CDR3nt: TGTGCCAGCAGTTACCTCAGGGAGAATCAGCCCCAGCATTTT
CDR3aa: CASSYLRENQPQHF

v_gene: TRBV11-1
abundance: NA
d_gene: TRBD1
j_gene: TRBJ2-3
CDR3nt: TGTGCCAGCAGAACTCTGGACAGGGATGGTACAGATACGCAGTATTTT
CDR3aa: CASRTLDRDGTDTQYF

v_gene: TRBV28
abundance: many
d_gene: TRBD1
j_gene: TRBJ2-5
CDR3nt: TGTGCCAGCAGTCGGGACAGCCCAGGGACCCAGTACTTC
CDR3aa: CASSRDSPGTQYF

v_gene: TRBV6-1
abundance: NA
d_gene: NA
j_gene: TRBJ2-4
CDR3nt: TGTGCCAGCAGTGAAGGATACATTCAGTACTTC
CDR3aa: CASSEGYIQYF

v_gene: TRBV11-2
abundance: many
d_gene: NA
j_gene: TRBJ1-6
CDR3nt: TGTGCCAGCAGCTTAGAAGGTCCCTTCGATTCACCCCTCCACTTT
CDR3aa: CASSLEGPFDSPLHF

v_gene: TRBV10-2
abundance: few
d_gene: NA
j_gene: TRBJ1-2
CDR3nt: TGCGCCAGCAGTGGGGTCGAAGATTATGGCTACACCTTC
CDR3aa: CASSGVEDYGYTF

v_gene: TRBV10-3
abundance: many
d_gene: TRBD2
j_gene: TRBJ2-3
CDR3nt: TGTGCCATCAGTGGGACTAGTGGATCAGATACGCAGTATTTT
CDR3aa: CAISGTSGSDTQYF

v_gene: TRBV7-2
abundance: many
d_gene: NA
j_gene: TRBJ1-3
CDR3nt: TGTGCCACCGGGTCCAGCTCTGGAAACACCATATATTTT
CDR3aa: CATGSSSGNTIYF

v_gene: TRBV10-3
abundance: many
d_gene: NA
j_gene: TRBJ1-1
CDR3nt: TGTGCCACCGCAGGGGCGGGCGATACTGAAGCTTTCTTT
CDR3aa: CATAGAGDTEAFF

v_gene: TRBV19
abundance: many
d_gene: TRBD1
j_gene: TRBJ1-2
CDR3nt: TGTGCCAGTAGTATGGTCGGTCTATCGGACAGGGTCTATGGCTACACCTTC
CDR3aa: CASSMVGLSDRVYGYTF

v_gene: TRBV6-1
abundance: many
d_gene: TRBD1
j_gene: TRBJ2-7
CDR3nt: TGTGCCAGCAAAAGACAGGGATCCTACGAGCAGTACTTC
CDR3aa: CASKRQGSYEQYF

v_gene: TRBV11-1
abundance: NA
d_gene: TRBD2
j_gene: TRBJ2-1
CDR3nt: TGTGCCAGCAGCTCCCGACGGGGGGGACGGCCTAGTACGGCCGAACAGAACAATGAGCAGTTCTTC
CDR3aa: CASSSRRGGRPSTAEQNNEQFF

v_gene: TRBV7-8
abundance: once
d_gene: NA
j_gene: TRBJ1-6
CDR3nt: TGTGCCAGCAGCTTAGTCGGGAATGGGGCGAATAATTTACCCCTCCACTTT
CDR3aa: CASSLVGNGANNLPLHF

v_gene: TRBV6-2/TRBV6-3
abundance: few
d_gene: TRBD1
j_gene: TRBJ2-7
CDR3nt: TGTGCCAGCAGTTTGAACAGGGGTTTAGAGCGAGTACGCGAGCAGTACTTC
CDR3aa: CASSLNRGLERVREQYF

v_gene: TRBV27
abundance: few
d_gene: NA
j_gene: TRBJ2-2
CDR3nt: TGTGCCAGCAGCTTAGAGGACCGGGGCCCCGGGGAGCTGTTTTTT
CDR3aa: CASSLEDRGPGELFF

v_gene: TRBV2
abundance: NA
d_gene: NA
j_gene: TRBJ1-1
CDR3nt: TGTGCCAGCAGTGGTTATCCGGTCGGGAATGCTGAAGCTTTCTTT
CDR3aa: CASSGYPVGNAEAFF

v_gene: TRBV5-5
abundance: NA
d_gene: TRBD1
j_gene: TRBJ2-3
CDR3nt: TGTGCCAGCAGCTATGGACAGGGTGGGGGCACAGATACGCAGTATTTT
CDR3aa: CASSYGQGGGTDTQYF

v_gene: TRBV12-3/TRBV12-4
abundance: NA
d_gene: NA
j_gene: TRBJ2-7
CDR3nt: TGTGCCAGCGGCGCGAGGCGGGTGGGCCCGACGGGGCATTACGAGCAGTACTTC
CDR3aa: CASGARRVGPTGHYEQYF

v_gene: TRBV12-3/TRBV12-4
abundance: many
d_gene: NA
j_gene: TRBJ2-3
CDR3nt: TGTGCCAGCAGTTCCGACCAAGGGGGGGAGAGCACAGATACGCAGTATTTT
CDR3aa: CASSSDQGGESTDTQYF

v_gene: TRBV20-1
abundance: many
d_gene: NA
j_gene: TRBJ2-4
CDR3nt: TGCAGTGCTAGAGTTCCCGGGGGCTCTATTGCCAAAAACATTCAGTACTTC
CDR3aa: CSARVPGGSIAKNIQYF

v_gene: TRBV20-1
abundance: many
d_gene: NA
j_gene: TRBJ2-7
CDR3nt: TGCAGTGCTAGAGGGGGCACCTACGAGCAGTACTTC
CDR3aa: CSARGGTYEQYF

v_gene: TRBV20-1
abundance: many
d_gene: NA
j_gene: TRBJ2-7
CDR3nt: TGCAGTGCTAGAGGGGGGGGCGACTTCTACGAGCAGTACTTC
CDR3aa: CSARGGGDFYEQYF

v_gene: TRBV19
abundance: few
d_gene: TRBD1
j_gene: TRBJ1-1
CDR3nt: TGTGCCGCAAGAAACAGGGGGGGGAACACTGAAGCTTTCTTT
CDR3aa: CAARNRGGNTEAFF

v_gene: TRBV20-1
abundance: many
d_gene: NA
j_gene: TRBJ2-1
CDR3nt: TGCAGTGCTAGAGATGTCCAAGCTGTCTACAATGAGCAGTTCTTC
CDR3aa: CSARDVQAVYNEQFF

v_gene: TRBV28
abundance: many
d_gene: TRBD2
j_gene: TRBJ2-1
CDR3nt: TGTGCCAGCAGGGTTAGCGGGGGGGTCCGCAATGAGCAGTTCTTC
CDR3aa: CASRVSGGVRNEQFF

v_gene: TRBV5-5
abundance: NA
d_gene: TRBD1
j_gene: TRBJ1-1
CDR3nt: TGTGCCAGCAGCTTCTACTCCGGACAGGTGAACACTGAAGCTTTCTTT
CDR3aa: CASSFYSGQVNTEAFF

v_gene: TRBV15
abundance: many
d_gene: NA
j_gene: TRBJ1-1
CDR3nt: TGTGCCACCAGCAGAGATCTCGGGGCAGGGTCGGCGGAAGCTTTCTTT
CDR3aa: CATSRDLGAGSAEAFF

v_gene: TRBV6-1
abundance: many
d_gene: NA
j_gene: TRBJ1-6
CDR3nt: TGTGCCAGCAGCGCAATAAACCGGGGGCCAAACAATTCACCCCTCCACTTT
CDR3aa: CASSAINRGPNNSPLHF

v_gene: TRBV5-6
abundance: many
d_gene: TRBD1
j_gene: TRBJ1-1
CDR3nt: TGTGCCCCTACACCCGGACAGGGGACCATGAACACTGAAGCTTTCTTT
CDR3aa: CAPTPGQGTMNTEAFF

v_gene: TRBV28
abundance: many
d_gene: NA
j_gene: TRBJ2-7
CDR3nt: TGTGCCAGCAGTTCGGCAGGGATCTACGAGCAGTACTTC
CDR3aa: CASSSAGIYEQYF

v_gene: TRBV5-6
abundance: NA
d_gene: NA
j_gene: TRBJ2-2
CDR3nt: TGTGCCAGCAGCTTTCCTACGAACACCGGGGAGCTGTTTTTT
CDR3aa: CASSFPTNTGELFF

v_gene: TRBV20-1
abundance: many
d_gene: NA
j_gene: TRBJ1-1
CDR3nt: TGCAGTGCTGGAGAAAAGGGGGGGCGCGCGCTAGAGAGAGCTTTCTTT
CDR3aa: CSAGEKGGRALERAFF

v_gene: TRBV3-1
abundance: many
d_gene: NA
j_gene: TRBJ1-4
CDR3nt: TGTGCCAGCAGCCAAGTAGTAAACAGGGTTGACGAAAAACTGTTTTTT
CDR3aa: CASSQVVNRVDEKLFF

v_gene: TRBV19
abundance: many
d_gene: NA
j_gene: TRBJ1-2
CDR3nt: TGTGCCAGTAGTAACACACAGGGAGGCTCGTCAGGCTACACCTTC
CDR3aa: CASSNTQGGSSGYTF

v_gene: TRBV15
abundance: many
d_gene: NA
j_gene: TRBJ1-4
CDR3nt: TGTGCCACCAGCAGAGAAAGAGGAGAAAAACTGTTTTTT
CDR3aa: CATSRERGEKLFF

v_gene: TRBV11-2
abundance: many
d_gene: TRBD1
j_gene: TRBJ2-1
CDR3nt: TGTGCCAGCAGCCCGGACAGGGGGTCCTACAATGAGCAGTTCTTC
CDR3aa: CASSPDRGSYNEQFF